This T cell receptor (beta chain) was sequenced for a study of T cell responses to AZD1222 COVID-19 vaccine. Germline V CDR1 and CDR2: MNHEY, SVGAGI. V lost 7 bases to trimming and J lost 2 bases; unmatched junction nucleotides: 5. The CDR3 covers 14 residues. Only in-frame clones appear in the TCRdb table, and some are missing; sequencing was by immunoSEQ multiplex PCR. The table has 110,000 to 150,000 clones, more than 90% seen once. The chain couples TRBV6-5 to TRBJ1-3; 7 nucleotides align to TRBD1. The receptor's source is an adult in good health. The starting material was peripheral blood, obtained on day 0 of AZD1222 vaccination. Here the CDR3 reads CASTSGQPGNTIYF. CDR3 bases: TGTGCCAGCACCTCGGGACAGCCTGGAAACACCATATATTTT.